This TCR beta chain came from a study of blood T cell repertoires in COVID-19 (dated by TCRdb to the early 2020s). Looking at the study overall: Samples from collaborators originated in the United States, Italy and Spain and spanned both the acute and convalescent phases of COVID-19. The prospective study material was composed of cDNA or gDNA derived from T cells, B-cell-depleted T cells, or PBMCs. Deeply sampled blood TCRbeta repertoires from subjects exposed to, actively infected with, or recovered from COVID-19 were included in the dataset. A freely available public database, intended as a resource for researchers studying the immune response to SARS-CoV-2, is where the repertoires were released. Samples were obtained from the ongoing ImmuneRACE study (first 160 participants) and from some 1,300 subjects provided by 6 global collaborators. The sample metadata nearly always contained a de-identified subject ID, COVID-19 status, age in years and sex. Where available, HLA class I and class II types were taken from metadata supplied by the sample provider and were not determined by assay-based typing.

Collaborating institutions collected whole blood in K2EDTA tubes following their own protocols. Collaborator samples were shipped for TCRbeta analysis as frozen whole blood, isolated PBMCs, or DNA extracted from either sample type. The immunoSEQ Assay, a bias-controlled multiplex PCR, was used to amplify TCRbeta CDR3 regions from genomic DNA. The published analysis was carried out like this. The number of nucleated cells in each sample was estimated from the amplification of reference gene primers within the assay. Sequence reads were collapsed and filtered to measure the absolute abundance of every unique TCRbeta CDR3 rearrangement. Productive Simpson clonality was computed per sample as the square root of Simpson's diversity index over productive rearrangements. TCRdb stores this immuneACCESS table with in-frame sequences only. Part of the clones is absent; in the studies checked, under half of the shortfall reflects unresolved V genes, and no reason is known for the rest. V and J calls and clone size come straight from that table; D and trimming were deduced from the DNA. Counted in this sample were 130,000 to 150,000 clones; approximately 80% of them appeared once. The ten largest clones represent roughly 10% of the sample.

CDR3 length: 13 amino acids, cysteine to phenylalanine. Left in the record is the CDR3 DNA by itself, 39 bases read in frame from the first base. Trimming removed 6 bases from V and 3 bases from J, leaving 9 bases between the germline ends. The CDR1 and CDR2 encoded by the germline V gene are MNHEY and SVGAGI. As concerns this clone: It has no known antigen specificity. No per-base quality is available; no much larger clone lies one base away.

Broader findings and caveats from the paper: The amount of clinical and demographic metadata varied by source and participant and was provided uncurated.

The specimen was peripheral blood. The rearrangement joined TRBV6-5 to TRBJ1-5; TRBD1 is a weak D gene call, 6 bases matching. The TCR comes from a man aged 60 to 69 with active or convalescent COVID-19. Here is the DNA: TGTGCCAGCAGGGACAGCCTCAATCAGCCCCAGCATTTT. Its coded protein is CASRDSLNQPQHF.